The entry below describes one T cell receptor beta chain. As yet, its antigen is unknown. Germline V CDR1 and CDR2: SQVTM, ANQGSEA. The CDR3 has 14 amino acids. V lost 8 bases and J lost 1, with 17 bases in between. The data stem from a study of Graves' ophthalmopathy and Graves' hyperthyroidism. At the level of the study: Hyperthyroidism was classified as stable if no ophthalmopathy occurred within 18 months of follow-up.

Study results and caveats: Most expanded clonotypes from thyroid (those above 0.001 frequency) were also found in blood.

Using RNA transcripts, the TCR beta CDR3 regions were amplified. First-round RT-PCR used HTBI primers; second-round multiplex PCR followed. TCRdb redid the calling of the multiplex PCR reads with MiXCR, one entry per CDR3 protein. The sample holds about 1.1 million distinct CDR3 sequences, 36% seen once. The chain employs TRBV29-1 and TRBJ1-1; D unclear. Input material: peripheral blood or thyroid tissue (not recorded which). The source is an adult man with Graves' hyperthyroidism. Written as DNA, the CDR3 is TGCAGCAGTTACTCGAGGAGCCAGAACACTGAAGCTTTCTTT. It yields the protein CSSYSRSQNTEAFF.